Listed here are 9 T cell receptor beta chains from one sample, sequenced in a study of blood T cell repertoires in COVID-19. The protocol was immunoSEQ multiplex PCR, while the TCRdb copy is restricted to in-frame clones and leaves out a portion. Among under 350,000 clones listed, roughly 80% were seen once. The sequenced material came from peripheral blood. Receptor source: a man between 60 and 75 years old who had recovered from COVID-19.

In its sample, this clone was seen once. This chain links TRBV27 with TRBJ1-2, with TRBD1 matching 9 bases. This CDR3 has 15 residues. The V and J ends lost 6 bases and 1 base, in that order; junction bases with no gene match: 6. Germline V lookup: CDR1 MNHEY, CDR2 SMNVEV (reference sequence). The CDR3 sequence is CASSRGQGINYGYTF. The CDR3 region has the DNA TGTGCCAGCAGCCGGGGACAGGGAATTAACTATGGCTACACCTTC.

The rearrangement uses TRBV28 and TRBJ2-7; 9 nucleotides match TRBD1. Germline-derived CDR1 and CDR2 are MDHEN and SYDVKM. V dropped 7 bases and J dropped 1; count of bases not matched to a gene: 8. The CDR3 runs 15 residues. This CDR3 reads CASTPAGQGSYEQYF. The CDR3 DNA follows: TGTGCCAGCACCCCCGCGGGACAGGGTTCCTACGAGCAGTACTTC.

The J gene is TRBJ2-5, the V gene TRBV29-1; TRBD2 matches at 11 bases. Germline V gene data show CDR1 as SQVTM and CDR2 as ANQGSEA. The CDR3 contains 13 residues. Trimming took 6 bases from V and 5 from J; bases not matched to a gene: 5. As DNA, the CDR3 is TGCAGCGTGCTAGCGGGGGGTTGGGAGACCCAGTACTTC. It encodes CSVLAGGWETQYF.

The V gene is TRBV6-5, the J gene TRBJ1-1; D is unclear. This CDR3 contains 14 residues. Germline CDR1 is MNHEY and CDR2 is SVGAGI. The V end lost 4 bases, the J end lost 1 base, and 10 bases lay between the germline ends. Here the CDR3 DNA reads TGTGCCAGCAGTTCTGGCTCTGGGAACACTGAAGCTTTCTTT. Protein product: CASSSGSGNTEAFF.

The chain combines TRBV6-5 with TRBJ1-1; D gene ambiguous. CDR1 and CDR2 (germline): MNHEY, SVGAGI. This CDR3 is built from 11 residues. The V and J ends lost 7 bases and 7 bases respectively, with 10 bases between them. CDR3 DNA: TGTGCCAGCACCGCAGAGGGTGAAGCTTTCTTT. It is translated as CASTAEGEAFF.

The J gene is TRBJ2-1, the V gene TRBV2; a possible D gene is TRBD2 (5 bases). The CDR3 runs 12 residues. The germline gives CDR1 SNHLY, CDR2 FYNNEI. The ends were cut back, 4 bases at V and 6 bases at J, with 7 bases in the middle. CDR3 protein: CASSGEINEQFF. The CDR3, as DNA: TGTGCCAGCAGTGGGGAGATCAATGAGCAGTTCTTC.

The V and J genes are TRBV27 and TRBJ1-3, with 7 bases matching TRBD1. Germline lookup yields CDR1 MNHEY and CDR2 SMNVEV (reference sequence). There are 14 residues in the CDR3. Trimming removed 10 bases from V and 4 bases from J; junction bases left unmatched: 10. The CDR3 here is CAIRTGEYGNTIYF. CDR3 coding DNA: TGTGCCATCCGTACAGGGGAGTACGGAAACACCATATATTTT.

The CDR3 is CASSGASDSRYTF. The CDR3 coding sequence is TGTGCCAGCAGTGGTGCCTCGGACAGCCGCTACACCTTC. This chain links TRBV27 with TRBJ1-2, with D possibly being TRBD1 (6 bases). The germline V and J ends were trimmed by 5 bases and 9 bases, with 16 bases remaining between them. The CDR3 is 13 amino acids. Per the germline V gene, CDR1 is MNHEY and CDR2 is SMNVEV (reference sequence).

This clone has just a few counts. This chain joins TRBV5-1 and TRBJ1-6; 8 positions agree with TRBD1. The V segment lost 7 bases and the J segment 7 bases; nucleotides outside the gene matches: 13. This CDR3 is 16 amino acids long. Germline values: CDR1 SGHRS, CDR2 YFSETQ. The CDR3 DNA reads as TGCGCCAGCCGATTACTCGGACAGGGTGGGAATTCACCCCTCCACTTT. Protein sequence: CASRLLGQGGNSPLHF.